Following are 21 T cell receptor beta chains from one sample sequenced in a study of shared clonotypes between healthy human individuals. The method was immunoSEQ multiplex PCR; TCRdb's version includes in-frame clones alone and lacks a portion of them. Found here are about 730,000 clones, roughly 72% of them singletons; the top ten hold over 1.5%. Sample: memory CD4+ T cells sorted from blood. As to subset: CD45RA-negative fraction. These receptors came from a woman in her twenties or thirties in good health.

This clone was detected only a few times. This rearrangement joins TRBV7-7 to TRBJ2-5, with 10 bases lining up with TRBD1. The J call may be mistaken, given a closer DNA end match to TRBJ2-7. This CDR3 spans 13 amino acids. Per the germline V gene, CDR1 is SSHAT and CDR2 is FNYEAQ (reference sequence). In nucleotides, the CDR3 is TGTGCCAGCGGACCGGGACAGGGGCGCGAGCAGTACTTC. Translated: CASGPGQGREQYF.

This chain joins TRBV7-2 and TRBJ2-3; D is unclear. CDR1 and CDR2 (germline): SGHTA, FQGNSA. The CDR3 loop spans 13 amino acids. Trimming stripped 5 bases from V and 4 bases from J, with 10 bases between. CDR3 coding DNA: TGTGCCAGCAGCCCAGGTGGTCCAGATACGCAGTATTTT. Translation gives CASSPGGPDTQYF.

This clone was found a few times. The V gene is TRBV19, the J gene TRBJ2-1, with D maybe TRBD1 (7 bases). Trimming pared 5 bases from V and 6 bases from J, leaving 20 bases between. CDR3 length: 16 residues. Germline assignment: CDR1 LNHDA and CDR2 SQIVND (reference sequence). The CDR3 DNA reads as TGTGCCAGTAGTTCAGGGGGGTCACACACCATCAATGAGCAGTTCTTC. Residues: CASSSGGSHTINEQFF.

V usage is TRBV10-3 and J usage is TRBJ2-5, with D hard to call. The CDR3 is 10 amino acids. Germline lookup yields CDR1 ENHRY and CDR2 SYGVKD. The V end was cut by 4 bases, the J end by 5 bases, with 2 bases between. The CDR3 nucleotides are TGTGCCATCAGTGGGGAGACCCAGTACTTC. Encoded protein: CAISGETQYF.

This clone was observed a few times. Distinct nucleotide sequences in the sample also encode this CDR3. The rearrangement uses TRBV28 and TRBJ2-5; D not resolved. The V gene's germline CDR1 is MDHEN and CDR2 SYDVKM. The CDR3 has 10 residues. V dropped 6 bases and J dropped 1 base, with 0 bases sitting between them. CDR3 amino acids: CASSQETQYF. The CDR3 DNA sequence: TGTGCCAGCAGCCAAGAGACCCAGTACTTC. The full variable domain, with the rest looked up from reference TRBV28 and TRBJ2-5, is DVKVTQSSRYLVKRTGEKVFLECVQDMDHENMFWYRQDPGLGLRLIYFSYDVKMKEKGDIPEGYSVSREKKERFSLILESASTNQTSMYLCASSQETQYFGPGTRLLVL.

V is TRBV6-4 and J is TRBJ2-1; TRBD2 agrees at 12 bases. The CDR3 is 17 residues long. The germline gives CDR1 MRHNA, CDR2 SNTAGT. V shed 2 bases and J 4 bases; nucleotides not matched to a gene: 6. Written as DNA, the CDR3 is TGTGCCAGCAGTGACACGCTAGCGGGAGGGAAATACAATGAGCAGTTCTTC. This encodes CASSDTLAGGKYNEQFF.

The gene calls are TRBV7-8 and TRBJ1-3; D not resolved. From germline, CDR1 is SGHVS and CDR2 FQNEAQ. V shed 2 bases and J shed 4 bases, with 6 bases lying between them. This CDR3 has 13 amino acids. The CDR3: CASSLQAGNTIYF. Here the CDR3 DNA reads TGTGCCAGCAGCTTACAGGCCGGAAACACCATATATTTT.

As DNA, the CDR3 is TGTGCCTGGACTCCGGGACTAGCCGCAGATACGCAGTATTTT. Translated: CAWTPGLAADTQYF. This chain joins TRBV30 and TRBJ2-3; TRBD2 matches 9 bases. From germline, CDR1 is GTSNPN and CDR2 SVGIG (reference sequence). CDR3 size: 14 residues. V shed 4 bases, J shed 4 bases, and the junction held 6 bases outside the gene matches. Looking up the rest from reference TRBV30 and TRBJ2-3 gives the full variable domain: SQTIHQWPATLVQPVGSPLSLECTVEGTSNPNLYWYRQAAGRGLQLLFYSVGIGQISSEVPQNLSASRPQDRQFILSSKKLLLSDSGFYLCAWTPGLAADTQYFGPGTRLTVL.

V gene TRBV9 combines with J gene TRBJ2-2; 12 bases line up with TRBD2. This CDR3 spans 20 amino acids. Trimming cost V 4 bases and J 8 bases; bases outside gene matches: 21. CDR1 and CDR2 from the germline V gene are SGDLS and YYNGEE. The DNA of the CDR3 is TGTGCCAGCAGCAACCGGGACAGGAGACGACTAGCGGGAGCCCTTGGGGAGCTGTTTTTT. Residues: CASSNRDRRRLAGALGELFF.

The gene calls are TRBV2 and TRBJ2-1; tentatively, D is TRBD1 or TRBD2 (5 bases each). The CDR3 contains 14 residues. Trimming cost V 7 bases and J 8 bases, with 18 bases left between them. Per germline, CDR1 SNHLY and CDR2 FYNNEI. CDR3 loop: CASTPGLRGHEQFF. CDR3 nucleotide sequence: TGTGCCAGCACTCCGGGCCTCCGGGGCCATGAGCAGTTCTTC.

The J gene is TRBJ2-5, the V gene TRBV10-2; either TRBD1 or TRBD2 may supply D (5 bases each). The CDR3 runs 13 residues. Deletions cut 6 bases from V and 8 bases from J, with 16 bases between. CDR1 and CDR2 from the germline V gene are WSHSY and SAAADI. The CDR3 region has the DNA TGCGCCAGCAGGAACCGGGACCACTATACCCAGTACTTC. Translated: CASRNRDHYTQYF.

The chain has TRBV6-1 and TRBJ2-1; 9 bases are a match to TRBD2. After removal of 3 bases from V and 3 bases from J, the junction contained 6 bases not matched to a gene. The CDR3 runs 16 residues. Germline assignment: CDR1 MNHNS and CDR2 SASEGT. CDR3 sequence reads: CASSDLGSGGYNEQFF. CDR3 nucleotides: TGTGCCAGCAGTGATTTGGGTAGCGGGGGCTACAATGAGCAGTTCTTC.

J is TRBJ1-1 and V is TRBV14; D possibly corresponds to TRBD1 (5 bases). The V gene's germline CDR1 is SGHDN and CDR2 FVKESK. The CDR3 totals 13 residues. With 1 base removed from V and 8 bases from J, the gap between germline ends came to 11 bases. CDR3 sequence reads: CASSQVVNREAFF. The DNA for the CDR3 is TGTGCCAGCAGCCAAGTGGTAAACAGGGAAGCTTTCTTT. The whole variable domain, filled in from reference TRBV14 and TRBJ1-1, reads EAGVTQFPSHSVIEKGQTVTLRCDPISGHDNLYWYRRVMGKEIKFLLHFVKESKQDESGMPNNRFLAERTGGTYSTLKVQPAELEDSGVYFCASSQVVNREAFFGQGTRLTVV.

A few counts support this clone. This chain uses TRBV7-9 with TRBJ2-3, with 9 nucleotides matching TRBD2. CDR1 SEHNR and CDR2 FQNEAQ come from the germline V gene (reference sequence). With 3 bases clipped from V and 3 bases from J, the junction kept 10 bases outside the gene matches. This CDR3 is built from 17 residues. CDR3 sequence (DNA): TGTGCCAGCAGCTTTAGCGGGAGTGGGGGTAAAACAGATACGCAGTATTTT. Translation: CASSFSGSGGKTDTQYF. The full variable domain, with the rest looked up from reference TRBV7-9 and TRBJ2-3, is DTGVSQNPRHKITKRGQNVTFRCDPISEHNRLYWYRQTLGQGPEFLTYFQNEAQLEKSRLLSDRFSAERPKGSFSTLEIQRTEQGDSAMYLCASSFSGSGGKTDTQYFGPGTRLTVL.

The chain has TRBV10-3 and TRBJ1-2; D is undetermined. This CDR3 has 16 residues. Per the germline V gene, CDR1 is ENHRY and CDR2 is SYGVKD. The V end was cut by 6 bases, the J end by 0 bases, with 17 bases between. The CDR3 DNA reads as TGTGCCATCAGGGACCCGCGGCCCCGGCCTAACTATGGCTACACCTTC. This codes for CAIRDPRPRPNYGYTF.

The V and J genes are TRBV5-4 and TRBJ2-7; TRBD2 matches 8 bases. CDR1 is SGHNT and CDR2 is YYREEE in the germline V gene (reference sequence). The CDR3 runs 15 residues. J gave up 5 bases and V 8 bases, and 15 bases lay outside the gene matches. The CDR3 coding sequence is TGTGCCAGTAGTGACCCGGGCGGGAGGAGCAACGAGCAGTACTTC. It is translated as CASSDPGGRSNEQYF.

This chain uses TRBV25-1 with TRBJ1-2; 9 bases fit TRBD1. The CDR3 is 15 residues long. CDR1 is MGHDK, CDR2 SYGVNS, per germline. J lost 3 bases, V lost 6 bases, and 8 bases had no gene match. CDR3 region: CASRTSTGGYYGYTF. The CDR3 DNA is TGTGCCAGCAGAACCTCGACAGGGGGGTACTATGGCTACACCTTC.

This clone appeared a few times. This rearrangement joins TRBV5-1 to TRBJ2-1; TRBD2 agrees at 7 bases. Looked up from germline, CDR1 is SGHRS and CDR2 is YFSETQ. The V gene end was trimmed by 7 bases and the J gene end by 0 bases; junction bases not matched to a gene: 4. The CDR3 has 14 residues. The CDR3 is CASGAGNSYNEQFF. Here the CDR3 DNA reads TGCGCCAGCGGAGCGGGAAACTCCTACAATGAGCAGTTCTTC.

The gene calls are TRBV14 and TRBJ2-1, with 13 bases matching TRBD2. Germline V gives CDR1 SGHDN, CDR2 FVKESK. The CDR3 length is 15 residues. Trimming at V came to 4 bases and at J to 10 bases, leaving 7 bases not matched to a gene. The DNA for the CDR3 is TGTGCCAGCAGCCGGGGACTAGCGGGGCAGGGGGAGCAGTTCTTC. Translation: CASSRGLAGQGEQFF.

This clone was observed a handful of times. The chain employs TRBV30 and TRBJ2-7; D may correspond to TRBD1 or TRBD2 (6 bases each). CDR1 is GTSNPN, CDR2 SVGIG, per germline (reference sequence). The CDR3 has 14 amino acids. Trimming took off 5 bases at V and 3 bases at J, with 17 bases between the two ends. The CDR3 region is CAWRSLGGYYEQYF. CDR3 in DNA: TGTGCCTGGCGCTCCCTGGGGGGCTACTACGAGCAGTACTTC.

The chain uses TRBV27 and TRBJ2-4; perhaps TRBD2 as D (5 bases). Trimming pared 3 bases from V and 0 bases from J, leaving 9 bases between. CDR3 length: 15 amino acids. Per germline, CDR1 MNHEY and CDR2 SMNVEV (reference sequence). The CDR3 loop reads CASSFVGLAKNIQYF. The CDR3 DNA follows: TGTGCCAGCAGTTTCGTAGGACTAGCCAAAAACATTCAGTACTTC.